This T cell receptor (beta chain) originates from a study of CD8 T cells in Susac syndrome. cDNA came from about 0.5 to 1 ug RNA primed by random hexamers. immunoSEQ multiplex PCR amplified TCR beta CDR3 across 54 Vbeta, 13 Jbeta. One entry per CDR3 protein results from TCRdb running MiXCR on the immunoSEQ multiplex PCR reads. The table lists approximately 190,000 distinct CDR3 sequences, approximately 93% of them singletons. After removal of 4 bases from V and 5 bases from J, the junction contained 11 bases not matched to a gene. This CDR3 has 16 amino acids. CDR1 and CDR2 (germline): SGHNT, YYREEE (reference sequence). Sequencing of TCR beta was carried out in blood CD8+ and CD4+ T cells. CD8+ and CD4+ T cells were negatively isolated; TEMRA cells were FACS-enriched.

The J gene is TRBJ2-2, the V gene TRBV5-4; TRBD2 agrees at 7 bases. This TCR was sampled from a human donor in good health. The sample comprised CD4+ T cells from PBMCs. As DNA, the CDR3 is TGTGCCAGCAGCCCCGCGACGGGGGGAATTACCGGGGAGCTGTTTTTT. Protein: CASSPATGGITGELFF.